The present T cell receptor beta chain was sequenced within a study of T-cell memory formation after mild COVID-19. Germline values: CDR1 MNHEY, CDR2 SMNVEV (reference sequence). V gave up 4 bases and J gave up 5 bases, with 14 bases separating them. There are 15 residues in the CDR3. In TCRdb, the 5' RACE reads were re-called with MiXCR into one record per CDR3 protein. The table shows tens of thousands of distinct CDR3 sequences, with roughly 14% occurring only once. In this sample, this clonotype turned up many times. V is TRBV27 and J is TRBJ2-2; D gene unclear. Specimen: PBMCs or a T cell subset sorted from them (not recorded which). The receptor comes from an adult woman who had mild COVID-19 (a few samples of this study predate the infection). Cell type and time point are not known. CDR3 coding DNA: TGTGCCAGCAGTTGGGCACCCGCAGTAACCGGGGAGCTGTTTTTT. Protein product: CASSWAPAVTGELFF.